These 28 T cell receptor beta chains share one sample of origin, sequenced in a study of response to subunit inactivated influenza vaccine. TCRdb re-called the RT-PCR reads through MiXCR, storing one row per CDR3 protein. The sample has under 750,000 distinct CDR3 sequences, approximately 10% seen once; the top ten hold roughly 10%. Here the sequenced sample was PBMCs from blood, taken on the day of vaccination. All receptors come from a man between 50 and 59 years old who received an inactivated influenza vaccine.

The rearrangement joins TRBV4-2 to TRBJ1-6; tentatively, D is TRBD1 (5 bases). Trimming pared 0 bases from V and 4 bases from J, leaving 10 bases between. The CDR3 sequence is 16 residues long. Germline V gene sequence: CDR1 LGHNA, CDR2 YNFKEQ. The CDR3 region is CASSQDLWGYNSPLHF. CDR3 DNA sequence: TGTGCCAGCAGCCAAGATCTATGGGGGTATAATTCACCCCTCCACTTT.

This clonotype was observed a few times. V and J are TRBV5-1 and TRBJ1-2, with a weak D call TRBD1 (6 bases). There are 14 residues in the CDR3. Germline CDR1 reads SGHRS; CDR2 reads YFSETQ. V was clipped by 0 bases and J by 4 bases, with 10 bases between them. The CDR3 loop reads CASSLVTGSYGYTF. Here the CDR3 DNA reads TGCGCCAGCAGCTTGGTAACAGGGAGCTATGGCTACACCTTC.

The V and J genes are TRBV6-2 or TRBV6-3 and TRBJ2-5; TRBD2 aligns across 9 bases. Per the germline V gene, CDR1 is MNHEY and CDR2 is SVGEGT. Trimming at V came to 2 bases and at J to 3 bases, leaving 10 bases not matched to a gene. The CDR3 sequence is 17 residues long. CDR3 in amino acids: CASSYLLGGGDEETQYF. The DNA of the CDR3 is TGTGCCAGCAGTTACCTCTTGGGCGGGGGGGATGAAGAGACCCAGTACTTC.

This clonotype came up a few times. The rearrangement links TRBV7-9 to TRBJ2-7; D uncertain. CDR1 and CDR2 (germline): SEHNR, FQNEAQ (reference sequence). This CDR3 has 14 amino acids. The V end was cut by 3 bases, the J end by 5 bases, with 14 bases between. CDR3 amino acids: CASSFLRVVDEQYF. The CDR3 bases are TGTGCCAGCAGCTTCCTAAGGGTAGTAGACGAGCAGTACTTC.

The chain joins TRBV12-3 or TRBV12-4 to TRBJ2-7; D gene ambiguous. With 5 bases removed from V and 0 bases from J, the gap between germline ends came to 11 bases. The CDR3 covers 14 residues. This chain's CDR3 is CASSRRVHSYEQYF. CDR3 nucleotides: TGTGCCAGCAGTCGCCGGGTCCACTCCTACGAGCAGTACTTC.

This clonotype was detected a few times. The V and J genes are TRBV29-1 and TRBJ1-6; D may be TRBD1 (6 bases). V lost 4 bases and J lost 6, with 13 bases in between. This CDR3 region has 14 residues. Germline-derived CDR1 and CDR2 are SQVTM and ANQGSEA. The CDR3 here is CSVAQGGRNSPLHF. The CDR3 DNA sequence: TGCAGCGTTGCACAGGGTGGTCGTAATTCACCCCTCCACTTT.

This clonotype was observed at least ten times. The V gene is TRBV20-1, the J gene TRBJ2-7; tentatively, D is TRBD1 or TRBD2 (5 bases each). The length of the CDR3 is 11 residues. Germline assignment: CDR1 DFQATT and CDR2 SNEGSKA (reference sequence). Between the trimmed V and J ends, which lost 3 bases and 4 bases, there was a span of 7 bases. The CDR3 sequence: CSASREYEQYF. In nucleotides, the CDR3 is TGCAGTGCTAGCAGGGAGTACGAGCAGTACTTC.

The chain joins TRBV10-3 to TRBJ2-1; TRBD2 agrees at 10 bases. V was pared by 5 bases and J by 3 bases, with 4 bases of the junction left unmatched. Germline lookup yields CDR1 ENHRY and CDR2 SYGVKD. The CDR3 totals 15 residues. This chain's CDR3 is CAISQAGGSYNEQFF. As DNA, the CDR3 is TGTGCCATCAGTCAAGCGGGAGGGAGCTACAATGAGCAGTTCTTC.

V is TRBV5-5 and J is TRBJ1-1; 7 nucleotides line up with TRBD1. Trimming cost V 1 base and J 0 bases; bases outside gene matches: 6. There are 16 residues in the CDR3. Germline assignment: CDR1 SGHKS and CDR2 YYEKEE (reference sequence). The CDR3 region is CASSLRPQGMNTEAFF. CDR3 DNA sequence: TGTGCCAGCAGCTTGCGGCCACAGGGGATGAACACTGAAGCTTTCTTT.

The chain recombines TRBV2 with TRBJ2-7; 12 bases align to TRBD2. With V trimmed by 6 bases and J by 3 bases, 6 bases remained unmatched. The CDR3 loop spans 15 amino acids. Per the germline V gene, CDR1 is SNHLY and CDR2 is FYNNEI. CDR3 amino acids: CASRKTSGSIYEQYF. The CDR3 DNA reads TGTGCCAGCAGGAAGACTAGCGGGAGTATCTACGAGCAGTACTTC.

The chain uses TRBV29-1 and TRBJ2-3; D is uncertain. Germline-derived CDR1 and CDR2 are SQVTM and ANQGSEA. Between the trimmed V and J ends, which lost 4 bases and 4 bases, there was a span of 9 bases. There are 12 residues in the CDR3. The CDR3 region is CSVGEHPDTQYF. The CDR3 DNA follows: TGCAGCGTTGGGGAACACCCAGATACGCAGTATTTT.

This clonotype was seen at least ten times. The rearrangement links TRBV28 to TRBJ2-3; 12 bases map to TRBD2. The V and J ends lost 2 bases and 4 bases, in that order; junction bases with no gene match: 7. The CDR3 is 17 residues long. The germline V gene encodes CDR1 MDHEN and CDR2 SYDVKM. CDR3 DNA: TGTGCCAGCAGTTTACCTAGCGGGAGGGGGAGCGCAGATACGCAGTATTTT. Translated, it gives CASSLPSGRGSADTQYF.

This clonotype was seen many times. The rearrangement links TRBV20-1 to TRBJ1-2; D is perhaps TRBD1 (5 bases). This CDR3 is 14 amino acids long. Germline CDR1 and CDR2: DFQATT and SNEGSKA (reference sequence). The ends were cut back, 2 bases at V and 1 base at J, with 11 bases in the middle. The CDR3 nucleotides are TGCAGTGCTAGACCCCCGACAGTTAACTATGGCTACACCTTC. This translates into CSARPPTVNYGYTF.

This chain uses TRBV15 with TRBJ2-3; the match to TRBD2 covers 11 bases. Unmatched junction bases numbered 10, after V lost 1 base and J lost 4 bases. Germline V lookup: CDR1 LNHNV, CDR2 YYDKDF (reference sequence). The CDR3 length is 18 residues. The CDR3, as DNA: TGTGCCACCAGCAGAGTTCCGACTAGCGGGGACTTTGCAGATACGCAGTATTTT. It yields the protein CATSRVPTSGDFADTQYF. The variable domain in full, with the rest retrieved from reference TRBV15 and TRBJ2-3, is DAMVIQNPRYQVTQFGKPVTLSCSQTLNHNVMYWYQQKSSQAPKLLFHYYDKDFNNEADTPDNFQSRRPNTSFCFLDIRSPGLGDTAMYLCATSRVPTSGDFADTQYFGPGTRLTVL.

As regards this clonotype: Germline and junction disagree at one end, which may indicate a read error. The chain joins TRBV19 to TRBJ2-1; 11 bases line up with TRBD1. Germline CDR1 and CDR2: LNHDA and SQIVND (reference sequence). The CDR3 is 16 amino acids. The CDR3 loop reads CASCIDGTGGYNEQFF. The CDR3 DNA reads as TGTGCCAGTTGTATAGATGGGACAGGGGGCTACAATGAGCAGTTCTTC.

This clonotype was seen a handful of times. This rearrangement joins TRBV29-1 to TRBJ2-7; TRBD2 matches 9 bases. This CDR3 comprises 14 residues. Per germline, CDR1 SQVTM and CDR2 ANQGSEA. Germline trimming cut 6 bases from V and 6 bases from J; bases unmatched to any gene: 12. Here the CDR3 DNA reads TGCAGCGTCAGGGGACTAGCAGGTTTGCCCGAGCAGTACTTC. This encodes CSVRGLAGLPEQYF.

This chain links TRBV12-3 or TRBV12-4 with TRBJ2-7, with D perhaps given as TRBD1 or TRBD2 (5 bases each). The CDR3 contains 15 residues. V lost 1 base and J 1 base, leaving 11 bases between the germline ends. The CDR3 is CASSLGGFPSYEQYF. The CDR3 region has the DNA TGTGCCAGCAGTTTAGGGGGGTTTCCATCCTACGAGCAGTACTTC.

The chain joins TRBV30 to TRBJ2-3; D not resolved. Deletions cut 5 bases from V and 3 bases from J, with 12 bases between. CDR1 is GTSNPN, CDR2 SVGIG, per germline (reference sequence). There are 13 residues in the CDR3. The CDR3 reads CAWGTFSTDTQYF. DNA for the CDR3: TGTGCCTGGGGCACTTTCTCGACAGATACGCAGTATTTT.

The chain joins TRBV5-5 to TRBJ2-1; a weak D match, TRBD2 (6 bases). CDR1 is SGHKS and CDR2 is YYEKEE in the germline V gene (reference sequence). V lost 0 bases and J lost 7, with 11 bases in between. The CDR3 contains 14 residues. The CDR3 sequence: CASSLEGLSNEQFF. The CDR3 bases are TGTGCCAGCAGCTTGGAGGGACTTAGTAATGAGCAGTTCTTC.

CDR3 coding DNA: TGCAGTGCTAGAATTAGGAGACAGGGCGGCGAGCAGTACTTC. This translates into CSARIRRQGGEQYF. The V call is TRBV20-1, the J call TRBJ2-7, with 7 nucleotides matching TRBD1. In germline, CDR1 is DFQATT, CDR2 SNEGSKA (reference sequence). CDR3 length equals 14 residues. Trimming took 2 bases from V and 6 from J; bases not matched to a gene: 10.

This clonotype was counted a few times. The chain is built from TRBV6-2 or TRBV6-3 and TRBJ2-5, with D tentatively TRBD2 (5 bases). Germline CDR1 reads MNHEY; CDR2 reads SVGEGT. This CDR3 contains 14 residues. V lost 7 bases, J lost 2 bases, and 14 bases lay in between. CDR3 bases: TGTGCCAGCAAGCCTTCGACTAATCAAGAGACCCAGTACTTC. Its protein product is CASKPSTNQETQYF.

This clonotype appeared a few times. CDR3 sequence: CASSRTGTAPYGYTF. For the CDR3, the DNA is TGTGCCAGCAGCCGAACCGGGACAGCACCTTATGGCTACACCTTC. The chain is built from TRBV9 and TRBJ1-2; TRBD1 aligns across 7 bases. Germline V CDR1 and CDR2: SGDLS, YYNGEE. The CDR3 runs to 15 residues. The ends lost 4 bases at V and 5 bases at J; junction bases unmatched: 11.

Comments on this clonotype: One end of the junction is discordant with germline, which a read error may explain. V usage is TRBV15 and J usage is TRBJ1-2; maybe TRBD1 (6 bases). Per germline, CDR1 LNHNV and CDR2 YYDKDF (reference sequence). This CDR3 is built from 14 residues. CDR3 amino acids: CATSRYAGVGGCTF. CDR3 nucleotide sequence: TGTGCCACCAGCAGATATGCAGGGGTAGGTGGCTGCACCTTC.

This clonotype was detected only a few times. The chain is built from TRBV25-1 and TRBJ2-1, with TRBD2 matching over 10 bases. With V trimmed by 6 bases and J by 3 bases, 2 bases remained unmatched. The germline V gene encodes CDR1 MGHDK and CDR2 SYGVNS. This CDR3 spans 14 amino acids. This CDR3 reads CASRGLADYNEQFF. Here the CDR3 DNA reads TGTGCCAGCAGAGGACTAGCGGACTACAATGAGCAGTTCTTC.

This chain connects TRBV20-1 to TRBJ2-5; maybe TRBD1 (6 bases). This CDR3 is 13 amino acids long. Germline-derived CDR1 and CDR2 are DFQATT and SNEGSKA (reference sequence). V shed 6 bases and J shed 5 bases, with 16 bases lying between them. CDR3 residues: CSATGSTRETQYF. DNA of the CDR3: TGCAGTGCAACAGGGTCCACACGGGAGACCCAGTACTTC.

The table lists this clonotype with a few counts. The V and J genes are TRBV6-5 and TRBJ2-3, with 10 bases aligning to TRBD2. This CDR3 region has 17 residues. The V gene's germline CDR1 is MNHEY and CDR2 SVGAGI. Trimming cost V 0 bases and J 8 bases; bases outside gene matches: 11. CDR3 nucleotides: TGTGCCAGCAGTTACTCCTTGCTAGCGGGAGTCGCGCCTACGCAGTATTTT. Residues: CASSYSLLAGVAPTQYF.

V is TRBV9 and J is TRBJ2-7; TRBD2 matches at 8 bases. The germline CDR1 and CDR2 sequences are SGDLS and YYNGEE. V was clipped by 0 bases and J by 2 bases; unmatched bases: 4. The CDR3 is made up of 15 amino acids. The CDR3 DNA reads TGTGCCAGCAGCGTAGACCCGGGGGGGCCCTACGAGCAGTACTTC. Translation gives CASSVDPGGPYEQYF.

CDR3 sequence (DNA): TGTGCCAGCAGCCAATCCCTAATCGGGGGGGAGACCCAGTACTTC. Translation: CASSQSLIGGETQYF. The rearrangement uses TRBV7-2 and TRBJ2-5, with 7 bases aligning to TRBD2. Germline V CDR1 and CDR2: SGHTA, FQGNSA. This CDR3 comprises 15 residues. The V gene end was trimmed by 5 bases and the J gene end by 5 bases; junction bases not matched to a gene: 11.